This note documents a single T cell receptor beta chain sequence. TCRdb's table, derived via immunoSEQ multiplex PCR, lists solely in-frame clones and lacks some. The table includes approximately 97,000 clones, 90% detected once. These data belong to a study of blood T cell repertoires in COVID-19. The CDR3 sequence is 14 residues long. Germline V gene sequence: CDR1 SGHNT, CDR2 YENEEA. The V segment lost 5 bases and the J segment 2 bases; nucleotides outside the gene matches: 2. This clonotype was sampled from a man aged 55 to 70 with acute or convalescent COVID-19. Sequences were obtained from peripheral blood. This chain connects TRBV11-3 to TRBJ2-1; 8 positions agree with TRBD1. This chain's CDR3 is CASSPGGAYNEQFF. CDR3 coding DNA: TGTGCCAGCAGCCCAGGGGGCGCCTACAATGAGCAGTTCTTC.